This TCR beta chain was sequenced in a study of blood T cell repertoires in COVID-19. Study-level information: The United States, Italy and Spain were the sources of the acute and convalescent COVID-19 samples. Nucleic acid was either cDNA or gDNA, and it came from T cells, B-cell-depleted T cells, or PBMCs.

In the study's own analysis: Nucleated cell counts were estimated from reference gene primer amplification. Data came from immunoSEQ multiplex PCR; TCRdb stores just in-frame clones and leaves some out. That table gives V, J and clone size, and the DNA gave D and trimming. The sample holds about 140,000 clones, around 81% seen once. J gave up 4 bases and V 4 bases, and 8 bases lay outside the gene matches. The CDR3 runs 15 residues. Germline CDR1 reads MDHEN; CDR2 reads SYDVKM. Sequenced: peripheral blood. The clonotype comes from a human donor in a cohort sampled during active COVID-19. The V call is TRBV28, the J call TRBJ2-5; 8 nucleotides agree with TRBD1. As DNA, the CDR3 is TGTGCCAGCAGTTCAGGGGGGACAGGAACAGAGACCCAGTACTTC. Its translation: CASSSGGTGTETQYF.